This is a list of T cell receptor beta chains from one sample in a study of PD-L1 blockade in urothelial cancer. Method: immunoSEQ multiplex PCR; TCRdb's copy keeps in-frame clones and lacks some. The table lists about 39,000 clones, roughly 89% of them singletons. The material sequenced was PBMCs, taken around atezolizumab (anti-PD-L1) treatment. The receptor set was obtained from a man aged 60 to 69 with urothelial cancer. Both conserved end residues are part of each CDR3. D genes are given only for firm matches. Some rows mark clone size as missing; the rest say once, few, many or name a class of expanded clone.

>TRBJ1-1|-|-|TRBV7-2
TGTGCCAGCAGCCTCAGGGGCGACCCAGCGGACACTGAAGCTTTCTTT
CASSLRGDPADTEAFF
>TRBJ2-2|-|TRBD2|TRBV12-5
TGTGCTAGTGGGGCACTAGCGTACACCGGGGAGCTGTTTTTT
CASGALAYTGELFF
>TRBJ2-4|-|-|TRBV21-1
TGTGCCAGCAGCAAACTAAGGGACAGGGCTCGCCAAAACATTCAGTACTTC
CASSKLRDRARQNIQYF
>TRBJ2-7|-|TRBD1|TRBV25-1
TGTGCCAGCAGTGAATGGGACAGGGAGGACGAGCAGTACTTC
CASSEWDREDEQYF
>TRBJ2-2|-|TRBD1|TRBV9
TGTGCCAGCAGCGTAGTTGGGACAGTTACCGGGGAGCTGTTTTTT
CASSVVGTVTGELFF
>TRBJ2-3|-|-|TRBV29-1
TGCAGCCCACGGTACGCAGATACGCAGTATTTT
CSPRYADTQYF
>TRBJ2-1|-|TRBD2|TRBV19
TGTGCCAGTAGTAGACCGGCGGGCGGGAGGAACAATGAGCAGTTCTTC
CASSRPAGGRNNEQFF
>TRBJ2-4|-|-|TRBV29-1
TGCAGCGTTGAAGAACAGCGAGGGAACATTCAGTACTTC
CSVEEQRGNIQYF
>TRBJ2-1|-|-|TRBV7-8
TGTGCCAGCAGCGTGCTCACTAGTTACAATGAGCAGTTCTTC
CASSVLTSYNEQFF
>TRBJ1-1|few|-|TRBV6-5
TGTGCCAGCAGACCGGACATATGGAACACTGAAGCTTTCTTT
CASRPDIWNTEAFF
>TRBJ1-2|-|-|TRBV5-1
TGCGCCAGCAGCCAGGACAGTAACTATGGCTACACCTTC
CASSQDSNYGYTF
>TRBJ2-7|-|-|TRBV11-2
TGTGCCAGCAGCTTAGGAGGAAAGGGGTCCGAGCAGTACTTC
CASSLGGKGSEQYF
>TRBJ2-6|-|TRBD1|TRBV5-4
TGTGCCAGCAGCACGGACAGGGTTGGGGCCAACGTCCTGACTTTC
CASSTDRVGANVLTF
>TRBJ1-2|once|-|TRBV9
TGTGCCAGCAGCTCCCTAGGGAGGCAGTCTAACTATGGCTACACCTTC
CASSSLGRQSNYGYTF
>TRBJ1-4|-|TRBD1|TRBV28
TGTGCCACAGGACCGGACAGGGGTAATGAAAAACTGTTTTTT
CATGPDRGNEKLFF
>TRBJ1-2|-|-|TRBV2
TGTGCCAGCGGGGAAGATTTTCCCTCTAACTATGGCTACACCTTC
CASGEDFPSNYGYTF
>TRBJ2-5|-|-|TRBV5-1
TGCGCCAGCAGCCCTACTTTTCTAGGGACCCAGTACTTC
CASSPTFLGTQYF
>TRBJ2-2|-|-|TRBV5-1
TGCGCCAGCAGCTTGGATGACCCGCGGAGCACCGGGGAGCTGTTTTTT
CASSLDDPRSTGELFF
>TRBJ2-7|-|TRBD2|TRBV7-2
TGTGCCAGCAGACTTAGCGGGGGAACCTACGAGCAGTACTTC
CASRLSGGTYEQYF
>TRBJ2-3|-|-|TRBV21-1
TGTGCCACTCCACCGCCGGGGACTAGGTTGGGCACAGATACGCAGTATTTT
CATPPPGTRLGTDTQYF
>TRBJ2-2|-|TRBD2|TRBV27
TGTGCCAGCAGTTCTAGCGGGAGAAACACCGGGGAGCTGTTTTTT
CASSSSGRNTGELFF
>TRBJ1-4|once|TRBD1|TRBV28
TGTGCCAGCAGTCCCCCCGGGACAGGGACAGCAACTAATGAAAAACTGTTTTTT
CASSPPGTGTATNEKLFF
>TRBJ2-5|-|-|TRBV18
TGTGCCAGCTCACCAGAGTACCAAGAGACCCAGTACTTC
CASSPEYQETQYF
>TRBJ2-1|-|TRBD2|TRBV9
TGTGCCAGCAGCTTCCCAGCGGGGGGGCCCGGTGAGCAGTTCTTC
CASSFPAGGPGEQFF
>TRBJ1-6|-|-|TRBV25-1
TGTGCCAGCAGTGGAAGGGGGGGAGATTCACCCCTCCACTTT
CASSGRGGDSPLHF
>TRBJ1-2|-|-|TRBV5-5
TGTGCCAGCAGCTCCACAGGGCTCAATTATGGCTACACCTTC
CASSSTGLNYGYTF
>TRBJ2-5|-|TRBD2|TRBV7-2
TGTGCCAGCAGCCCTAGCGGGGGGGGTGAGACCCAGTACTTC
CASSPSGGGETQYF
>TRBJ1-1|-|TRBD1|TRBV18
TGTGCCAGCTCACCCGGGACAGGGGACCAAGCTTTCTTT
CASSPGTGDQAFF
>TRBJ1-2|-|TRBD1|TRBV5-1
TGCGCCAGCAGCCGGACAGGGGGCCGGGACTATGGCTACACCTTC
CASSRTGGRDYGYTF